This T cell receptor beta chain was documented in a study of cytomegalovirus exposure and HLA in healthy donors. Trimming took 10 bases from V and 5 from J, leaving 14 bases between them. This CDR3 is 12 amino acids long. Germline V gene sequence: CDR1 MDHEN, CDR2 SYDVKM. This clone was detected only once. Its antigen is as yet unknown. Use of 60 Vbeta and 13 Jbeta primers characterized the PCR. Using immunoSEQ multiplex PCR, the repertoire was profiled, and TCRdb retains in-frame clones only, with some absent. There are around 180,000 clones in the sample; 77% occur only once, and about 1.4% lies in the top ten. At the time of sampling, donors were nominally healthy, though unrecorded immune exposures were likely. Whole-study findings and limits: Cytomegalovirus-associated status was assigned to around 160 TCR beta chains. More clonal expansion characterized HLA-associated TCR beta chains than equally common others in a later analysis. In an earlier analysis, in 540 or so donors, most V segments appeared productive either ~87% or ~30% of the time.

Sample: PBMCs. This TCR came from a woman aged 30 to 39 in good health and CMV-seropositive. The chain employs TRBV28 and TRBJ1-2, with D possibly TRBD1 on 5 matching bases. The CDR3, as DNA: TGTGCCATTTCGGACAAAGGTTATGGCTACACCTTC. It codes for CAISDKGYGYTF.